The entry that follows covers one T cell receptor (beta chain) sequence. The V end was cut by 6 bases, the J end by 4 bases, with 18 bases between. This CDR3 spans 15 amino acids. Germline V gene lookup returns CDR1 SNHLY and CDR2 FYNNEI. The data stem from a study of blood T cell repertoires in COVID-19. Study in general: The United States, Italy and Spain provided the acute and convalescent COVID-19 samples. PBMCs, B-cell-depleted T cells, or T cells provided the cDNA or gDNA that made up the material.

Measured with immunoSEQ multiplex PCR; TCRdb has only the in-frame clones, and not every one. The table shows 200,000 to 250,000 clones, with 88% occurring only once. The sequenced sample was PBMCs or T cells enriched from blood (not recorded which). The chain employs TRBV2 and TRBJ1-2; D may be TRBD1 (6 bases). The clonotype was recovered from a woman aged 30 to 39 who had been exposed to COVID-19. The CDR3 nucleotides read TGTGCCAGCAGGTATCCAGGGGATACCGGCTATGGCTACACCTTC. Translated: CASRYPGDTGYGYTF. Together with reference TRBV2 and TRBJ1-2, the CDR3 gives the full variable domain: EPEVTQTPSHQVTQMGQEVILRCVPISNHLYFYWYRQILGQKVEFLVSFYNNEISEKSEIFDDQFSVERPDGSNFTLKIRSTKLEDSAMYFCASRYPGDTGYGYTFGSGTRLTVV.